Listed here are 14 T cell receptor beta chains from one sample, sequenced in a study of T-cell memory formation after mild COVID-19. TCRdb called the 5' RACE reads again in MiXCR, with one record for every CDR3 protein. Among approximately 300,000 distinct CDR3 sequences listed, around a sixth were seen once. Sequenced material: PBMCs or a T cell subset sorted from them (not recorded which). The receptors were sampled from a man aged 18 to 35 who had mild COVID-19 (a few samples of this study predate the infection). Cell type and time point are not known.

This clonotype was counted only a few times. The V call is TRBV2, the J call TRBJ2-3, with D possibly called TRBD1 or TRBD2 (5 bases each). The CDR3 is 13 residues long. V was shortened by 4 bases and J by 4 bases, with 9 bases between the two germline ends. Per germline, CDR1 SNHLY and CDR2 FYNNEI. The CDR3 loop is CASSGDLPDTQYF. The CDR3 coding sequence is TGTGCCAGCAGTGGGGACCTCCCAGATACGCAGTATTTT.

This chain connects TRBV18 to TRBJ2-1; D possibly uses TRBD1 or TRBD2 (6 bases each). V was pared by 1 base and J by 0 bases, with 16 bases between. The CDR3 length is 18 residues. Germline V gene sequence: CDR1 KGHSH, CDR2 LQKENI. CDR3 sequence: CASSPLLSGGGSYNEQFF. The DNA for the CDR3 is TGTGCCAGCTCACCACTTCTTTCCGGGGGCGGCTCCTACAATGAGCAGTTCTTC.

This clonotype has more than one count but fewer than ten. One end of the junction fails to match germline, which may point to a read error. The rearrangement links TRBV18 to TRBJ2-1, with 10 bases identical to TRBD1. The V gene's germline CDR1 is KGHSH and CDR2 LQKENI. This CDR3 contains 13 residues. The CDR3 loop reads CASSPPDRGRVLF. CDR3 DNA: TGTGCCAGCTCACCACCAGACAGGGGGCGCGTCCTCTTC.

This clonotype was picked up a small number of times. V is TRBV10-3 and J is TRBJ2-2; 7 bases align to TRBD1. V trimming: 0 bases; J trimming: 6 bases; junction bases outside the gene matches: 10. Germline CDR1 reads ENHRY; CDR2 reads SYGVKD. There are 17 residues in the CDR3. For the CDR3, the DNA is TGTGCCATCAGTGAGTCGAAGGACAGGTTAATTTCCGGGGAGCTGTTTTTT. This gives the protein CAISESKDRLISGELFF.

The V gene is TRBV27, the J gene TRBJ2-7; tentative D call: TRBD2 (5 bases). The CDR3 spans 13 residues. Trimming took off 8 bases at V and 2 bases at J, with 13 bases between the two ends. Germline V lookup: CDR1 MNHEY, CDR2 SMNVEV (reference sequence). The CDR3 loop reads CASGLGVTYEQYF. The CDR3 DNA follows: TGTGCCAGCGGCCTCGGGGTCACCTACGAGCAGTACTTC.

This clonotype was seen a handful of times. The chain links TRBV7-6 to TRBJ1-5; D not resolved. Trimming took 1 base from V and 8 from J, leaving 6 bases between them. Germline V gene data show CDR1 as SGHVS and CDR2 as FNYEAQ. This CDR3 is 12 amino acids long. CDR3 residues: CASSLVGKPQHF. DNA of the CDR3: TGTGCCAGCAGCTTAGTAGGAAAGCCCCAGCATTTT.

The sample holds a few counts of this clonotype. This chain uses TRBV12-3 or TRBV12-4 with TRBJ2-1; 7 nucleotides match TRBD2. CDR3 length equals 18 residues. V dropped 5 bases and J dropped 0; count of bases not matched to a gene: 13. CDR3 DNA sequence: TGTGCCAGCAGTGCGCTTCCTGGGCGGGGGAGCTCCTACAATGAGCAGTTCTTC. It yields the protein CASSALPGRGSSYNEQFF.

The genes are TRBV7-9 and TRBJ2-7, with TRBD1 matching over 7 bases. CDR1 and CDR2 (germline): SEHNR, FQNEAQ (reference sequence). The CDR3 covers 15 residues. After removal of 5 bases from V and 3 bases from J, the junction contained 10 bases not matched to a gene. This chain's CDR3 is CASSDTGQTFYEQYF. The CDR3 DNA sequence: TGTGCCAGCAGCGATACGGGACAGACCTTCTACGAGCAGTACTTC. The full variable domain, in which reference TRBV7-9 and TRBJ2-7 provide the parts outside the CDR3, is DTGVSQNPRHKITKRGQNVTFRCDPISEHNRLYWYRQTLGQGPEFLTYFQNEAQLEKSRLLSDRFSAERPKGSFSTLEIQRTEQGDSAMYLCASSDTGQTFYEQYFGPGTRLTVT.

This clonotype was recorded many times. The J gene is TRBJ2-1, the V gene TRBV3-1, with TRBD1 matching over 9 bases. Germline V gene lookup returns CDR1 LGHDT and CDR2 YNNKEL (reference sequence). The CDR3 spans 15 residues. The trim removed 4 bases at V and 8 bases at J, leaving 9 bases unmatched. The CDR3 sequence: CASSPSGQGGDEQFF. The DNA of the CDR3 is TGTGCCAGCAGCCCCTCGGGACAGGGCGGCGATGAGCAGTTCTTC.

CDR3 region: CASSQDTRGSRDYEQYF. In nucleotides, the CDR3 is TGTGCCAGCAGCCAAGATACCAGGGGGTCAAGGGACTACGAGCAGTACTTC. The J gene is TRBJ2-7, the V gene TRBV3-1, with 7 nucleotides matching TRBD1. Trimming removed 0 bases from V and 3 bases from J; junction bases left unmatched: 11. This CDR3 contains 17 residues. From germline, CDR1 is LGHDT and CDR2 YNNKEL (reference sequence).

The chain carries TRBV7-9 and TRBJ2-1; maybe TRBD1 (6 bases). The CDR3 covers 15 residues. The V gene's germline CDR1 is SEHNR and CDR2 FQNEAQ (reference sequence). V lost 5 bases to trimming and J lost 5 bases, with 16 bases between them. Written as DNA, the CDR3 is TGTGCCAGCAGCCCGGACAGCCTCGGGAACAATGAGCAGTTCTTC. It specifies CASSPDSLGNNEQFF.

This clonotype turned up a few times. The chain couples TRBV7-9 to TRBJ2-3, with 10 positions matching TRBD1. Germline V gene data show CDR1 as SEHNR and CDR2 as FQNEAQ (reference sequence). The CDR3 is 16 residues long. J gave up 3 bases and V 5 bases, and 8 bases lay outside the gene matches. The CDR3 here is CASSERGTGVTDTQYF. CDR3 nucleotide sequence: TGTGCCAGCAGCGAACGAGGGACAGGGGTAACAGATACGCAGTATTTT.

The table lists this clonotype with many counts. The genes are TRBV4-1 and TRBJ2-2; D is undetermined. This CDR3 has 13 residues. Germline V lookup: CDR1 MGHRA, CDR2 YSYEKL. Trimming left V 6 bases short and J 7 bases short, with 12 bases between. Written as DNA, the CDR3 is TGCGCCAGCAGACCAGACTCCTACGGGGAGCTGTTTTTT. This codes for CASRPDSYGELFF.

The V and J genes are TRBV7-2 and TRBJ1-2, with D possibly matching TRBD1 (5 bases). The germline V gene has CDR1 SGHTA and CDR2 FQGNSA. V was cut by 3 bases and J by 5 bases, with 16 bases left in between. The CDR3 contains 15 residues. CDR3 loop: CASSFPNRDLYGYTF. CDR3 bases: TGTGCCAGCAGCTTCCCTAACCGGGACCTTTATGGCTACACCTTC.